A selection of T cell receptor beta chains follows, all from one sample in a study of cytomegalovirus exposure and HLA in healthy donors. Sequenced by immunoSEQ multiplex PCR; TCRdb stores in-frame clones only, minus some. The data contain tens of thousands of clones, approximately 64% of them singletons. Sequenced sample: PBMCs. Receptors were obtained from a man between 40 and 49 years old in good health and CMV-seropositive. The CDR3 runs from the conserved cysteine through the conserved F or W. A D gene is named only where the DNA matches it firmly. Only some rows state a clone size, as once, few, many or a class for expanded clones.

v_gene	j_gene	d_gene	abundance	CDR3aa	CDR3nt
TRBV27	TRBJ1-1	.	few	CASSLKGLSGTTEAFF	TGTGCCAGCAGTTTAAAGGGTCTCAGCGGAACAACTGAAGCTTTCTTT
TRBV19	TRBJ1-2	TRBD1	.	CASTWDRNYGYTF	TGTGCCAGTACTTGGGACAGGAACTATGGCTACACCTTC
TRBV6-1	TRBJ2-7	TRBD2	.	CASRTSGTYEQYF	TGTGCCAGCCGGACTAGCGGAACCTACGAGCAGTACTTC
TRBV10-3	TRBJ2-5	.	.	CAISESTLFSEETQYF	TGTGCCATCAGTGAGTCGACTCTTTTTAGCGAAGAGACCCAGTACTTC
TRBV7-3	TRBJ2-5	TRBD2	.	CASSLGQRGTQYF	TGTGCCAGCAGCTTAGGCCAGCGGGGGACCCAGTACTTC
TRBV28	TRBJ1-6	.	few	CASSPQGTYNSPLHF	TGTGCCAGCAGTCCGCAGGGAACCTATAATTCACCCCTCCACTTT
TRBV4-1	TRBJ2-1	.	.	CASSHRDNYNEQFF	TGCGCCAGCAGCCACAGGGACAATTACAATGAGCAGTTCTTC
TRBV29-1	TRBJ2-3	.	.	CSVQGSLRGGFADTQYF	TGCAGCGTGCAAGGTAGCCTCAGAGGAGGGTTCGCAGATACGCAGTATTTT
TRBV27	TRBJ2-1	TRBD1	.	CASSPLPGQVNSYNEQFF	TGTGCCAGCAGTCCACTCCCGGGACAGGTGAACTCCTACAATGAGCAGTTCTTC
TRBV6-1	TRBJ1-2	.	.	CASSEGPGLYGYTF	TGTGCCAGCAGTGAAGGGCCAGGCCTCTATGGCTACACCTTC
TRBV18	TRBJ1-2	TRBD1	.	CASSPQGDRVHFRIYGYTF	TGTGCCAGCTCACCGCAAGGGGACAGGGTCCATTTCCGGATATATGGCTACACCTTC
TRBV27	TRBJ2-1	.	.	CASSLRRGGNEQFF	TGTGCCAGCAGTTTACGTAGAGGGGGCAATGAGCAGTTCTTC
TRBV5-1	TRBJ1-1	TRBD1	.	CASHQGAGNTEAFF	TGCGCCAGCCACCAGGGGGCTGGAAACACTGAAGCTTTCTTT
TRBV29-1	TRBJ2-3	.	once	CSVLFATGDTQYF	TGCAGCGTCCTATTCGCGACGGGGGATACGCAGTATTTT
TRBV28	TRBJ1-4	TRBD1	.	CASRSTGGHIEKLFF	TGTGCCAGCAGATCAACAGGGGGCCATATCGAAAAACTGTTTTTT
TRBV14	TRBJ1-1	.	few	CASSQRVLAEAFF	TGTGCCAGCAGCCAACGGGTTTTGGCTGAAGCTTTCTTT
TRBV29-1	TRBJ2-2	TRBD1	.	CSGTGENTGELFF	TGCAGCGGGACAGGGGAGAACACCGGGGAGCTGTTTTTT
TRBV27	TRBJ2-7	.	.	CASSKETASYEQYF	TGTGCCAGCAGTAAAGAGACAGCCTCCTACGAGCAGTACTTC
TRBV18	TRBJ2-3	TRBD2	.	CASSHGTSGNTDTQYF	TGTGCCAGCTCTCACGGTACTAGCGGTAACACAGATACGCAGTATTTT
TRBV6-5	TRBJ1-5	.	.	CARKGNQPQHF	TGTGCCAGGAAGGGGAATCAGCCCCAGCATTTT
TRBV7-2	TRBJ2-1	TRBD2	.	CASSFTSGKGNEQFF	TGTGCCAGCAGCTTCACTAGCGGAAAGGGGAATGAGCAGTTCTTC
TRBV6-5	TRBJ1-6	.	.	CASRNQGNSPLHF	TGTGCCAGCAGGAACCAGGGGAATTCACCCCTCCACTTT
TRBV19	TRBJ1-1	.	.	CASSRGQTVLGTEAFF	TGTGCCAGTAGTAGGGGACAAACGGTCCTCGGCACTGAAGCTTTCTTT
TRBV7-2	TRBJ1-1	.	.	CASSLPSTVQAFF	TGTGCCAGCAGCTTACCATCGACAGTTCAAGCTTTCTTT
TRBV18	TRBJ2-7	TRBD1	.	CASSPDRASHEQYF	TGTGCCAGCTCACCGGACAGGGCGTCCCACGAGCAGTACTTC
TRBV10-3	TRBJ2-2	TRBD1	few	CAIGTDNTGELFF	TGTGCCATCGGGACAGACAACACCGGGGAGCTGTTTTTT
TRBV19	TRBJ2-7	.	.	CASSRMGGYEQYF	TGTGCCAGTAGTAGGATGGGGGGCTACGAGCAGTACTTC
TRBV9	TRBJ2-2	.	.	CASREQGIDTGELFF	TGTGCCAGCAGGGAACAGGGTATTGACACCGGGGAGCTGTTTTTT
TRBV2	TRBJ2-7	TRBD2	.	CASTLAAYEQYF	TGTGCCAGCACTCTAGCGGCCTACGAGCAGTACTTC
TRBV19	TRBJ2-7	TRBD2	.	CAASGAGFSYEQYF	TGTGCCGCTAGCGGGGCCGGCTTCTCCTACGAGCAGTACTTC
TRBV6-5	TRBJ1-5	.	.	CASKVDPGGHQPQHF	TGTGCCAGCAAGGTCGACCCGGGGGGGCATCAGCCCCAGCATTTT
TRBV5-1	TRBJ2-2	TRBD1	.	CASSPSTGGIAGELFF	TGCGCCAGCAGCCCCTCAACAGGGGGTATCGCCGGGGAGCTGTTTTTT
TRBV29-1	TRBJ2-1	.	.	CSVEGRGAAYNEQFF	TGCAGCGTTGAAGGGCGGGGAGCCGCTTACAATGAGCAGTTCTTC
TRBV19	TRBJ2-1	TRBD1	.	CASRDRGDEKEQFF	TGTGCCAGTCGGGACAGGGGGGATGAGAAGGAGCAGTTCTTC
TRBV30	TRBJ2-2	TRBD2	few	CAWRWGGRRLGAGELFF	TGTGCCTGGAGGTGGGGCGGGAGGAGGCTCGGCGCCGGGGAGCTGTTTTTT
TRBV5-6	TRBJ2-7	.	.	CASSLWGGDNAPYEQYF	TGTGCCAGCAGCTTGTGGGGGGGGGACAATGCCCCCTACGAGCAGTACTTC